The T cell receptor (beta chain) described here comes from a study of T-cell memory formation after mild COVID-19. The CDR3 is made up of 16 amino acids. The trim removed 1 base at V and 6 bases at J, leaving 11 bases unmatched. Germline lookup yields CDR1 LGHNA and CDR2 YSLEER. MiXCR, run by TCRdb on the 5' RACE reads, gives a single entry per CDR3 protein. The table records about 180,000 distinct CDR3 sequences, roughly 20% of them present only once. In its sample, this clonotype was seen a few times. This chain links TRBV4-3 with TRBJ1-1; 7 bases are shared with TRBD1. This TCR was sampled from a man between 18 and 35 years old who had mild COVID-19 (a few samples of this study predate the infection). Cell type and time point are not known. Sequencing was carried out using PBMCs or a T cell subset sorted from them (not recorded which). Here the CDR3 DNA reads TGCGCCAGCAGCCAAGTGAACGGCCGGCAGGGGGCTGAAGCTTTCTTT. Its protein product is CASSQVNGRQGAEAFF.